This passage covers 16 T cell receptor beta chains from one sample sequenced in a study of PD-1 blockade in classical Hodgkin lymphoma (dated by TCRdb to about 2020). The library was prepared using the immunoSEQ multiplex PCR assay. In TCRdb, the immuneACCESS table is reduced to in-frame sequences with V and J assigned. These tables do not hold every clone; where another copy was compared, an unresolved V gene accounts for under half, and the others remain unexplained. The sample contains under 25,000 clones, approximately 77% of them found a single time. Jointly, the top ten make up about a fifth of the sample. The meaning of the sample's time point label: cycle 4 day 1 (C4D1), after about 6 weeks of nivolumab. Every trial patient had relapsed following autologous stem cell transplantation, and prior brentuximab vedotin exposure was what differed among cohorts A, B and C. Sequencing was performed on peripheral blood mononuclear cells (PBMCs), taken before the fourth cycle of nivolumab. The receptors shown here come from a human donor with classical Hodgkin lymphoma.

This sequence joins TRBV6-5 and TRBJ1-2; 7 nucleotides line up with TRBD1. Germline CDR1 reads MNHEY; CDR2 reads SVGAGI. V gave up 0 bases and J gave up 8 bases; unmatched junction bases: 6. The CDR3 extends over 14 amino acids. This CDR3 reads CASSYSTTGQGYTF. In DNA, the CDR3 is TGTGCCAGCAGTTACTCGACGACAGGGCAGGGCTACACCTTC.

This rearrangement joins TRBV4-2 to TRBJ2-3; D uncertain. Germline CDR1 and CDR2: LGHNA and YNFKEQ. This CDR3 is 13 amino acids long. The V end was cut by 4 bases, the J end by 6 bases, with 11 bases between. The chain's CDR3 is CASSLQIPDTQYF. The DNA of the CDR3 is TGTGCCAGCAGCCTACAGATTCCGGATACGCAGTATTTT.

V and J are TRBV19 and TRBJ1-1, with TRBD1 as a possible D gene (6 bases). Germline assignment: CDR1 LNHDA and CDR2 SQIVND (reference sequence). The CDR3 covers 13 residues. Deletions cut 4 bases from V and 7 bases from J, with 13 bases between. CDR3 residues: CASSTNRAVEAFF. CDR3 nucleotide sequence: TGTGCCAGTAGTACCAACAGGGCTGTTGAAGCTTTCTTT.

This clone was seen a few times. The CDR3 is CASSLGTGYEQYF. The CDR3 DNA reads TGTGCCAGCAGCTTAGGGACAGGGTACGAGCAGTACTTC. The genes are TRBV7-9 and TRBJ2-7, with 8 bases lining up with TRBD1. The CDR3 contains 13 residues. From germline, CDR1 is SEHNR and CDR2 FQNEAQ (reference sequence). Germline trimming cut 1 base from V and 4 bases from J; bases unmatched to any gene: 0.

V is TRBV2 and J is TRBJ2-1; D call uncertain. From germline, CDR1 is SNHLY and CDR2 FYNNEI. The CDR3 consists of 12 residues. V was trimmed by 6 bases and J by 4 bases, leaving 7 bases between them. In DNA form, the CDR3 reads TGTGCCAGCAGCGGGCCTTACAATGAGCAGTTCTTC. The encoded protein is CASSGPYNEQFF.

This chain links TRBV7-9 with TRBJ2-5, with D possibly TRBD2 on 5 matching bases. Germline V gene lookup returns CDR1 SEHNR and CDR2 FQNEAQ (reference sequence). V was shortened by 6 bases and J by 5 bases, with 13 bases between the two germline ends. This CDR3 is built from 13 residues. The CDR3 loop reads CASRPEGDETQYF. CDR3 in DNA: TGTGCCAGCAGACCCGAGGGTGACGAGACCCAGTACTTC.

The J gene is TRBJ1-5, the V gene TRBV6-6; D unclear. Germline loops: CDR1 MNHNY, CDR2 SVGAGI (reference sequence). This CDR3 has 15 residues. V was trimmed by 1 base and J by 4 bases, leaving 11 bases between them. The CDR3: CASSYLGPENQPQHF. Here the CDR3 DNA reads TGTGCCAGCAGTTACTTGGGTCCAGAGAATCAGCCCCAGCATTTT.

The J gene is TRBJ1-2, the V gene TRBV19; 10 bases align to TRBD1. The germline gives CDR1 LNHDA, CDR2 SQIVND (reference sequence). The CDR3 totals 13 residues. Losses at the gene ends were 6 bases for V and 8 bases for J; bases not matched to a gene: 6. CDR3 sequence reads: CASSTDRGHGYTF. The CDR3 nucleotides are TGTGCCAGTAGCACAGACAGGGGGCACGGCTACACCTTC.

The V call is TRBV15, the J call TRBJ2-1; the D gene is possibly TRBD2 (7 bases). Deletions cut 2 bases from V and 5 bases from J, with 22 bases between. CDR1 and CDR2 (germline): LNHNV, YYDKDF (reference sequence). The CDR3 length is 18 residues. Here the CDR3 DNA reads TGTGCCACCAGCAGAACCCGTGGGAGGGGGAAAGGCGACAATGAGCAGTTCTTC. Encoded protein: CATSRTRGRGKGDNEQFF.

V is TRBV5-1 and J is TRBJ2-7; D possibly matches TRBD1 or TRBD2 (5 bases each). Trimming stripped 5 bases from V and 0 bases from J, with 15 bases between. The CDR3 loop spans 15 amino acids. Germline V CDR1 and CDR2: SGHRS, YFSETQ. Written as DNA, the CDR3 is TGCGCCAGCAGAGTCGCCGGGGCGAGCTCCTACGAGCAGTACTTC. Translating it yields CASRVAGASSYEQYF. Full variable domain (outside the CDR3, taken from reference TRBV5-1 and TRBJ2-7): KAGVTQTPRYLIKTRGQQVTLSCSPISGHRSVSWYQQTPGQGLQFLFEYFSETQRNKGNFPGRFSGRQFSNSRSEMNVSTLELGDSALYLCASRVAGASSYEQYFGPGTRLTVT.

The chain joins TRBV4-2 to TRBJ2-7; D ambiguous. V dropped 1 base and J dropped 3 bases, with 10 bases sitting between them. The CDR3 has 14 amino acids. Germline loops: CDR1 LGHNA, CDR2 YNFKEQ. The CDR3 DNA reads TGTGCCAGCAGCCAAGGCCATTCCCGCTACGAGCAGTACTTC. It yields the protein CASSQGHSRYEQYF.

This chain joins TRBV27 and TRBJ2-3, with 8 nucleotides matching TRBD2. This CDR3 comprises 16 residues. Trimming cost V 5 bases and J 10 bases; bases outside gene matches: 17. Germline V gene sequence: CDR1 MNHEY, CDR2 SMNVEV (reference sequence). CDR3 coding DNA: TGTGCCAGCAGTCTCTCGGGACTAGTAAGGTTTTGGGCGCAGTATTTT. Its protein is CASSLSGLVRFWAQYF.

CDR3 amino acids: CASSLTQILAGGPLSSYNEQFF. The DNA for the CDR3 is TGTGCCAGCAGTTTAACCCAGATACTAGCGGGGGGCCCGCTTAGCTCCTACAATGAGCAGTTCTTC. The rearrangement links TRBV27 to TRBJ2-1; 12 nucleotides agree with TRBD2. V lost 2 bases, J lost 0 bases, and 17 bases stayed unmatched. This CDR3 has 22 residues. CDR1 and CDR2 (germline): MNHEY, SMNVEV (reference sequence).

V usage is TRBV7-9 and J usage is TRBJ2-1, with TRBD2 identical over 9 bases. CDR1 is SEHNR and CDR2 is FQNEAQ in the germline V gene (reference sequence). V lost 7 bases, J lost 2 bases, and 6 bases stayed unmatched. The CDR3 is 15 amino acids. The CDR3 nucleotides read TGTGCCAGCACCCGACTAGCGGAACCCTACAATGAGCAGTTCTTC. This codes for CASTRLAEPYNEQFF.

The table lists this clone with a count of one. The chain recombines TRBV21-1 with TRBJ1-5. TRBV21-1 is designated a pseudogene. The length of the CDR3 is 20 residues. The CDR3 DNA is TGTGCCAGCAGCAAGACTAGCGGGACAGGGGTCAGGGTTAGCAATCAGCCCCAGCATTTT. Amino acid sequence: CASSKTSGTGVRVSNQPQHF.

The chain uses TRBV25-1 and TRBJ2-7, with D unclear. This CDR3 spans 11 amino acids. CDR1 MGHDK and CDR2 SYGVNS come from the germline V gene. Trimming cost V 10 bases and J 1 base, with 8 bases left between them. The CDR3 DNA follows: TGTGCCACCGGTTTTTCCTACGAGCAGTACTTC. Encoded protein: CATGFSYEQYF.